The 22 T cell receptor beta chains presented below share a single source sample, sequenced in a study of identical twins. TCRdb ran MiXCR on the 5' RACE reads and lists one entry per CDR3 protein. This sample has 1.5 million to 2 million distinct CDR3 sequences, with around 29% found just once. The sequenced sample consisted of cord blood. These receptors were taken from a newborn girl in good health.

This clonotype was seen a few times. The rearrangement links TRBV27 to TRBJ1-2; TRBD1 might be the D (6 bases). Trimming took off 7 bases at V and 2 bases at J, with 14 bases between the two ends. Germline CDR1 is MNHEY and CDR2 is SMNVEV (reference sequence). This CDR3 spans 14 amino acids. CDR3 amino acids: CASKRDTRNYGYTF. CDR3 coding DNA: TGTGCCAGCAAACGGGACACCAGGAACTATGGCTACACCTTC.

CDR3 sequence: CASSFPVTRQGGAQETQYF. In DNA form, the CDR3 reads TGTGCCAGCAGTTTCCCAGTTACCAGACAGGGAGGTGCCCAAGAGACCCAGTACTTC. The chain employs TRBV28 and TRBJ2-5; D may be TRBD1 (7 bases). The CDR3 runs to 19 residues. Germline CDR1 reads MDHEN; CDR2 reads SYDVKM. The V and J ends lost 3 bases and 1 base respectively, with 24 bases between them.

This clonotype was observed a handful of times. In DNA, the CDR3 is TGTGCCAGCAGCCGCCAGGGGACCATGAACACTGAAGCTTTCTTT. Protein product: CASSRQGTMNTEAFF. The chain carries TRBV27 and TRBJ1-1; D is possibly TRBD1 (6 bases). The CDR3 loop spans 15 amino acids. V was trimmed by 6 bases and J by 0 bases, leaving 14 bases between them. CDR1 is MNHEY, CDR2 SMNVEV, per germline (reference sequence).

Remarks on this clonotype: A much larger clone lies a single base off, so this may be a read error. The gene calls are TRBV27 and TRBJ2-1, with 11 bases lining up with TRBD1. The CDR3 is made up of 15 amino acids. Looked up from germline, CDR1 is MNHEY and CDR2 is SMNVEV (reference sequence). The chain's CDR3 is CACSFGTGGYNEQFF. The CDR3 nucleotides read TGTGCCTGCAGTTTTGGGACAGGGGGCTACAATGAGCAGTTCTTC.

A single count supports this clonotype. This chain joins TRBV21-1 and TRBJ2-1; TRBD2 is the table's D call, not checked against the DNA. TRBV21-1 is tagged as a pseudogene. The CDR3 is 15 amino acids. This CDR3 reads CASILSGSGYNEQFF. As DNA, the CDR3 is TGTGCCAGCATCCTTAGCGGGAGTGGATACAATGAGCAGTTCTTC.

The J gene is TRBJ2-1, the V gene TRBV20-1; 9 nucleotides match TRBD1. V was clipped by 5 bases and J by 4 bases; unmatched bases: 12. The CDR3 runs to 16 residues. CDR1 DFQATT and CDR2 SNEGSKA come from the germline V gene (reference sequence). CDR3 coding DNA: TGCAGTGCTTACATCCGGTCGGGACAGGGATACAATGAGCAGTTCTTC. Translating gives CSAYIRSGQGYNEQFF.

V and J are TRBV20-1 and TRBJ1-2, with D unclear. V gave up 0 bases and J gave up 7 bases, with 15 bases separating them. The CDR3 spans 14 residues. Germline loops: CDR1 DFQATT, CDR2 SNEGSKA (reference sequence). The CDR3 nucleotides read TGCAGTGCTAGAGAGAGGAGGGAAGGAGTTGGCTACACCTTC. Translating it yields CSARERREGVGYTF.

The chain has TRBV12-3 or TRBV12-4 and TRBJ1-5; 9 nucleotides line up with TRBD1. The CDR3 extends over 16 amino acids. V was pared by 5 bases and J by 0 bases, with 5 bases of the junction left unmatched. The CDR3 nucleotides are TGTGCCAGCAGTACGGGACAGGGTCGTAGCAATCAGCCCCAGCATTTT. Translated, it gives CASSTGQGRSNQPQHF.

The chain recombines TRBV20-1 with TRBJ2-2; 14 nucleotides match TRBD2. The CDR3 totals 18 residues. Germline trimming cut 2 bases from V and 4 bases from J; bases unmatched to any gene: 9. Germline V gene data show CDR1 as DFQATT and CDR2 as SNEGSKA (reference sequence). In DNA form, the CDR3 reads TGCAGTGCTAGAATTTCGGGACTAGCGGGAGCGGTCACCGGGGAGCTGTTTTTT. Residues: CSARISGLAGAVTGELFF.

The chain is built from TRBV3-1 and TRBJ2-7; 8 bases are a match to TRBD2. The CDR3 runs to 16 residues. Trimming took 0 bases from V and 7 from J; bases not matched to a gene: 11. CDR1 is LGHDT and CDR2 is YNNKEL in the germline V gene (reference sequence). CDR3 nucleotide sequence: TGTGCCAGCAGCCAAGACGGGAGGGCCTCCTACAATGAGCAGTACTTC. Translated: CASSQDGRASYNEQYF.

About this clonotype itself: A junction boundary mismatches the germline segment, possibly from a read error. The rearrangement links TRBV4-1 to TRBJ1-1; D unclear. The length of the CDR3 is 14 residues. Germline V lookup: CDR1 MGHRA, CDR2 YSYEKL. The CDR3 DNA follows: TGCGCCAGCAGCCTTAGCCCCGGGAGCACTGGAGCTTTCTTT. Its translation: CASSLSPGSTGAFF.

V gene TRBV24-1 combines with J gene TRBJ2-3; D is unclear. CDR1 and CDR2 (germline): KGHDR, SFDVKD. V lost 0 bases and J lost 0, with 9 bases in between. The CDR3 covers 16 residues. The CDR3 nucleotides are TGTGCCACCAGTGATTTGGGCGGCCCTAGCACAGATACGCAGTATTTT. It yields the protein CATSDLGGPSTDTQYF.

V usage is TRBV20-1 and J usage is TRBJ2-6; D not resolved. Trimming pared 6 bases from V and 2 bases from J, leaving 8 bases between. Per germline, CDR1 DFQATT and CDR2 SNEGSKA (reference sequence). CDR3 length: 13 amino acids. For the CDR3, the DNA is TGCAGTGCCTTATTGGCTGGGGCCAACGTCCTGACTTTC. This codes for CSALLAGANVLTF.

This clonotype has just a few counts. The genes are TRBV10-3 and TRBJ2-1; 10 nucleotides agree with TRBD2. In germline, CDR1 is ENHRY, CDR2 SYGVKD. The CDR3 is 17 residues long. V was clipped by 1 base and J by 5 bases; unmatched bases: 8. The CDR3 spells CAISEFYSGRRNNEQFF. The CDR3 region has the DNA TGTGCCATCAGTGAGTTCTATAGCGGGAGGAGAAACAATGAGCAGTTCTTC.

This sequence joins TRBV2 and TRBJ2-7; perhaps TRBD1 as D (6 bases). V shed 2 bases and J shed 1 base, with 12 bases lying between them. The CDR3 has 15 amino acids. Per germline, CDR1 SNHLY and CDR2 FYNNEI. CDR3 in DNA: TGTGCCAGCAGTGAACGACAGGTCCAGTCCTACGAGCAGTACTTC. This translates into CASSERQVQSYEQYF.

The count of this clonotype is one. V and J are TRBV20-1 and TRBJ1-3; possible D gene TRBD1, 6 bases. The germline V gene encodes CDR1 DFQATT and CDR2 SNEGSKA (reference sequence). The length of the CDR3 is 14 residues. Between the trimmed V and J ends, which lost 8 bases and 0 bases, there was a span of 14 bases. The CDR3 DNA is TGCAGTACCGGACAGCCGAACTCTGGAAACACCATATATTTT. This gives the protein CSTGQPNSGNTIYF.

The rearrangement links TRBV7-2 to TRBJ2-7; D is ambiguous. This CDR3 region has 13 residues. Germline lookup yields CDR1 SGHTA and CDR2 FQGNSA. V was clipped by 4 bases and J by 5 bases, with 12 bases between them. The CDR3 is CASSYPGIHEQYF. CDR3 sequence (DNA): TGTGCCAGCAGCTACCCAGGCATCCACGAGCAGTACTTC.

The chain has TRBV5-1 and TRBJ1-2; D ambiguous. Germline assignment: CDR1 SGHRS and CDR2 YFSETQ. This CDR3 has 15 amino acids. Trimming left V 0 bases short and J 0 bases short, with 9 bases between. The CDR3 spells CASSLAQPTNYGYTF. CDR3 coding DNA: TGCGCCAGCAGCTTGGCTCAGCCTACTAACTATGGCTACACCTTC.

The table lists this clonotype with a few counts. The chain uses TRBV10-3 and TRBJ2-7; D is perhaps TRBD1 or TRBD2 (6 bases each). The CDR3 length is 14 residues. V gave up 6 bases and J gave up 0 bases, with 12 bases separating them. The germline gives CDR1 ENHRY, CDR2 SYGVKD. CDR3 sequence reads: CAIRLGGSSYEQYF. CDR3 bases: TGTGCCATCAGACTGGGGGGCTCCTCCTACGAGCAGTACTTC.

To note about this clonotype: The junction shows a germline mismatch at one end, possibly a read error. This chain uses TRBV12-3 or TRBV12-4 with TRBJ2-2; no reliable D call. The CDR3 spans 14 residues. The CDR3 DNA reads as TGTGCCTGCAGCCGATCTCATGGCACCGGGGAGCTGTTTTTT. Protein sequence: CACSRSHGTGELFF.

This clonotype was detected only once. The germline gene is not matched at one end of the junction; a read error may be the cause. This chain joins TRBV4-2 and TRBJ2-1, with a tentative D call TRBD1 (6 bases). The CDR3 loop spans 16 amino acids. Per the germline V gene, CDR1 is LGHNA and CDR2 is YNFKEQ. Here the CDR3 reads CVSSPSKDSSYNEQFF. The CDR3 DNA reads TGTGTCAGCAGCCCGTCGAAGGACAGCTCCTACAATGAGCAGTTCTTC.

This sequence joins TRBV4-1 and TRBJ2-1; D is uncertain. There are 17 residues in the CDR3. Between the trimmed V and J ends, which lost 5 bases and 1 base, there was a span of 18 bases. The germline V gene encodes CDR1 MGHRA and CDR2 YSYEKL. The CDR3 DNA follows: TGCGCCAGCAGCATACAATATTTCCAAACATCCTACAATGAGCAGTTCTTC. Translating gives CASSIQYFQTSYNEQFF.